Reported below is one TCR beta chain. The CDR3 runs 15 residues. Trimming cost V 0 bases and J 0 bases, with 7 bases left between them. Looked up from germline, CDR1 is SGDLS and CDR2 is YYNGEE. Per the study methods: Reference gene primers were amplified, and this amplification served to estimate nucleated cell counts. Generated by immunoSEQ multiplex PCR, the TCRdb table keeps only in-frame clones and is missing some. The D gene and trimming were derived from the DNA, and the V and J assignments and clone size from that table. The sample shows under 150,000 clones, 65% to 90% of them seen only once. This entry belongs to a study of blood T cell repertoires in COVID-19. The wider study: The United States, Italy and Spain supplied acute and convalescent COVID-19 samples. In each case, the material was cDNA or gDNA derived from T cells, B-cell-depleted T cells, or PBMCs.

The chain joins TRBV9 to TRBJ2-1; D unclear. The sequence was obtained from a man older than 75 with acute or convalescent COVID-19. The sequenced sample was peripheral blood. The CDR3: CASSVEQSSYNEQFF. CDR3 sequence (DNA): TGTGCCAGCAGCGTAGAACAAAGCTCCTACAATGAGCAGTTCTTC.